This T cell receptor beta chain was captured in a study of neoadjuvant anti-PD-1 for oral cavity cancer. On the study more broadly: Patients without progression received a fourth nivolumab dose around day 43, then surgical resection on days 50-56.

Patients were newly diagnosed with stage II-IVA oral cavity squamous cell carcinoma without prior systemic or radiation treatment. The CDR3 loop spans 14 amino acids. The germline V gene encodes CDR1 SGHAT and CDR2 FQNNGV. With V trimmed by 5 bases and J by 4 bases, 5 bases remained unmatched. The protocol was immunoSEQ multiplex PCR, while the TCRdb copy is restricted to in-frame clones and leaves out a portion. The repertoire includes 15,000 to 20,000 clones, approximately 79% of them detected once, and 2.5% to 3% sits in the top ten. The V call is TRBV11-2, the J call TRBJ2-7; 10 nucleotides match TRBD2. The material sequenced was PBMCs, taken before nivolumab (anti-PD-1) treatment. The sequence was obtained from a person between 35 and 79 years old with oral cavity squamous cell carcinoma. CDR3 in DNA: TGTGCCAGCAGCAGTGGGACTAGCGAGTACGAGCAGTACTTC. Residues: CASSSGTSEYEQYF. The variable domain in full, completed from reference TRBV11-2 and TRBJ2-7, reads EAGVAQSPRYKIIEKRQSVAFWCNPISGHATLYWYQQILGQGPKLLIQFQNNGVVDDSQLPKDRFSAERLKGVDSTLKIQPAKLEDSAVYLCASSSGTSEYEQYFGPGTRLTVT.